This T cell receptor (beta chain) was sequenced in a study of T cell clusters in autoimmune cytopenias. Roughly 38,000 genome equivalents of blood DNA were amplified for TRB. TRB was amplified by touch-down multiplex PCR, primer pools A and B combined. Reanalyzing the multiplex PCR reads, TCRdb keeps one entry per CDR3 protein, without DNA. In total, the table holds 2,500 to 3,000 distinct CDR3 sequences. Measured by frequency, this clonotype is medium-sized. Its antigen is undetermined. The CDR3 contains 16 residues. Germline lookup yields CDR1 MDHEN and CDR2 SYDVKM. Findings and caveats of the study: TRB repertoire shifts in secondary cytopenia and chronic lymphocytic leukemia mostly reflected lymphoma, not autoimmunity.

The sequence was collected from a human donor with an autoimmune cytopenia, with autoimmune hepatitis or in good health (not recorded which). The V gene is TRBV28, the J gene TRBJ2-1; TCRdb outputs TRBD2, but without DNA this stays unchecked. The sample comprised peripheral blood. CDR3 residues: CASTTPLAGVADEQFF.